Given below is one T cell receptor beta chain in context. Antigen: not known. All patients relapsed after autologous stem cell transplantation, and brentuximab vedotin exposure varied. Complete response, partial response or progressive disease constituted the best responses recorded. These data come from a study of PD-1 blockade in classical Hodgkin lymphoma. This CDR3 has 12 residues. From germline, CDR1 is LNHDA and CDR2 SQIVND (reference sequence). V was pared by 5 bases and J by 6 bases, with 7 bases between. Findings and caveats of the study: Patients newly diagnosed and complete responders had comparable baseline diversity. Healthy donors were reported to have higher baseline TCR diversity than newly diagnosed patients. Researchers reported that CD4+ TCR diversity, though not CD8+, rose significantly by C4D1.

Generated by immunoSEQ multiplex PCR, the TCRdb table keeps only in-frame clones and is missing some. Of some 20,000 clones listed, about two thirds are singletons. Here the sequenced sample was peripheral blood mononuclear cells (PBMCs), taken at baseline. This chain uses TRBV19 with TRBJ2-2; D remains unclear. This TCR came from a human donor with classical Hodgkin lymphoma. As DNA, the CDR3 is TGTGCCAGTAGTTGGTTGTCCGGGGAGCTGTTTTTT. It codes for CASSWLSGELFF.